The sequence of this T cell receptor (beta chain) was determined in a study of T cell responses to AZD1222 COVID-19 vaccine. Whole-study findings and limits: White British people made up most donors, females outnumbered males, and clonal diversity was possibly underestimated. No repertoire was sampled before or during the peak T cell response, only after it.

Repertoires were generated with immunoSEQ multiplex PCR, while TCRdb's copy carries only in-frame clones and drops some. The sample lists under 140,000 clones, approximately 94% occurring once. Remarks on this clone: Its target is unknown.

Germline V gene lookup returns CDR1 GTSNPN and CDR2 SVGIG (reference sequence). This CDR3 is built from 13 residues. The V end was cut by 0 bases, the J end by 3 bases, with 9 bases between. Sample: peripheral blood, taken 28 days after the second AZD1222 dose. The receptor's source is an adult who received the AZD1222 COVID-19 vaccine. The rearrangement joins TRBV30 to TRBJ2-7, with a tentative D call TRBD2 (6 bases). The CDR3 DNA follows: TGTGCCTGGAGTGTATGGCGGGGCTACGAGCAGTACTTC. It specifies CAWSVWRGYEQYF.